Shown below are 26 T cell receptor beta chains from a single sample sequenced in a study of T-cell reconstitution after alpha-beta-depleted transplantation in children. Unique molecular identifiers tagged the TCRbeta library. Using its own MiXCR run on the PCR reads, TCRdb lists one record per CDR3 protein. Of a few hundred thousand distinct CDR3 sequences listed, approximately 10% were seen once; the top ten hold 2% to 2.5%. The specimen comprised PBMCs from the stem cell graft donor, sampled from the stem cell graft. These receptors came from a human donor who donated a stem cell graft to a child with acute lymphoblastic leukemia.

The rearrangement uses TRBV5-1 and TRBJ2-7, with D perhaps assigned TRBD1 or TRBD2 (5 bases each). The CDR3 length is 14 residues. CDR1 is SGHRS, CDR2 YFSETQ, per germline. V lost 4 bases, J lost 2 bases, and 13 bases lay in between. The CDR3 coding sequence is TGCGCCAGCAGCCCGGGGACGGAAACCTACGAGCAGTACTTC. This gives the protein CASSPGTETYEQYF.

The genes are TRBV4-1 and TRBJ2-7; 7 bases match TRBD2. Germline lookup yields CDR1 MGHRA and CDR2 YSYEKL. Trimming at V came to 1 base and at J to 6 bases, leaving 6 bases not matched to a gene. The CDR3 runs to 14 residues. The CDR3 region is CASSQVGGRGEQYF. In DNA form, the CDR3 reads TGCGCCAGCAGCCAAGTTGGCGGGAGAGGCGAGCAGTACTTC.

The rearrangement joins TRBV5-4 to TRBJ2-1; tentatively, D is TRBD2 (5 bases). This CDR3 has 17 residues. Trimming pared 0 bases from V and 5 bases from J, leaving 18 bases between. Germline lookup yields CDR1 SGHNT and CDR2 YYREEE (reference sequence). CDR3: CASSLAMGRRINNEQFF. CDR3 bases: TGTGCCAGCAGCTTGGCCATGGGGAGAAGGATAAACAATGAGCAGTTCTTC.

The chain recombines TRBV29-1 with TRBJ2-7; the match to TRBD2 covers 7 bases. Trimming cost V 0 bases and J 3 bases; bases outside gene matches: 11. From germline, CDR1 is SQVTM and CDR2 ANQGSEA. CDR3 length: 16 residues. CDR3 sequence (DNA): TGCAGCGTTGAAGAGGTGGTGGCTAGCGGCTACTACGAGCAGTACTTC. This sequence encodes CSVEEVVASGYYEQYF.

This clonotype was counted only a few times. The DNA of the CDR3 is TGTGCCAGCAGGAGAAGACAGGGGGGACTGAACACCGGGGAGCTGTTTTTT. As protein: CASRRRQGGLNTGELFF. The rearrangement joins TRBV28 to TRBJ2-2; 9 positions match TRBD1. The J segment lost 1 base and the V segment lost 6 bases, leaving 9 bases of the junction unmatched. Per germline, CDR1 MDHEN and CDR2 SYDVKM. The CDR3 totals 17 residues.

This clonotype occurred many times. The chain is built from TRBV7-6 and TRBJ2-1, with a possible D match to TRBD2 (6 bases). CDR3 size: 15 residues. V was clipped by 3 bases and J by 2 bases, with 11 bases between them. CDR1 and CDR2 (germline): SGHVS, FNYEAQ. DNA of the CDR3: TGTGCCAGCAGCTTCAGGGACTCAACCTACAATGAGCAGTTCTTC. It is translated as CASSFRDSTYNEQFF. The full variable domain, completed using reference TRBV7-6 and TRBJ2-1, is GAGVSQSPRYKVTKRGQDVALRCDPISGHVSLYWYRQALGQGPEFLTYFNYEAQQDKSGLPNDRFSAERPEGSISTLTIQRTEQRDSAMYRCASSFRDSTYNEQFFGPGTRLTVL.

The chain joins TRBV7-9 to TRBJ1-2; TRBD1 is a possible D gene (5 bases). Between the trimmed V and J ends, which lost 5 bases and 4 bases, there was a span of 11 bases. This CDR3 is 13 amino acids long. CDR1 is SEHNR and CDR2 is FQNEAQ in the germline V gene (reference sequence). The CDR3 coding sequence is TGTGCCAGCAGCCTAGATGGGGGCTATGGCTACACCTTC. Amino acid sequence: CASSLDGGYGYTF.

CDR3 region: CASSLEARGHNEQFF. The DNA of the CDR3 is TGTGCCAGCAGCTTAGAGGCCAGGGGGCACAATGAGCAGTTCTTC. The V and J genes are TRBV11-3 and TRBJ2-1; 8 positions match TRBD1. Germline-derived CDR1 and CDR2 are SGHNT and YENEEA. This CDR3 is 15 amino acids long. J lost 5 bases, V lost 0 bases, and 3 bases had no gene match.

This clonotype was recorded a few times. The chain carries TRBV7-9 and TRBJ1-2; no reliable D call. Germline CDR1 is SEHNR and CDR2 is FQNEAQ (reference sequence). CDR3 length equals 13 residues. Trimming pared 2 bases from V and 0 bases from J, leaving 4 bases between. The CDR3 region has the DNA TGTGCCAGCAGCTTATTTCCTAACTATGGCTACACCTTC. Protein sequence: CASSLFPNYGYTF.

Worth noting for this clonotype: One end of the junction does not line up with germline, which may come from a read error. This chain connects TRBV20-1 to TRBJ2-3; 11 positions agree with TRBD1. CDR1 is DFQATT and CDR2 is SNEGSKA in the germline V gene (reference sequence). The CDR3 loop spans 16 amino acids. CDR3 DNA: TGCAGTTCTAGTCGCCAGGGACAGGGGGTAGGAGATACGCAGTATTTT. It is translated as CSSSRQGQGVGDTQYF.

This clonotype was counted at least ten times. The rearrangement joins TRBV7-2 to TRBJ1-3; no reliable D call. Germline lookup yields CDR1 SGHTA and CDR2 FQGNSA. V was trimmed by 1 base and J by 0 bases, leaving 7 bases between them. The CDR3 sequence is 15 residues long. CDR3 sequence (DNA): TGTGCCAGCAGCTTAGAGGATTACTCTGGAAACACCATATATTTT. This gives the protein CASSLEDYSGNTIYF.

J is TRBJ2-1 and V is TRBV7-2; 9 bases map to TRBD2. The trim removed 1 base at V and 8 bases at J, leaving 6 bases unmatched. Germline CDR1 and CDR2: SGHTA and FQGNSA. The CDR3 extends over 15 amino acids. Written as DNA, the CDR3 is TGTGCCAGCAGCTTAGGGACTAGCGTTGGGGATGAGCAGTTCTTC. The encoded protein is CASSLGTSVGDEQFF.

This rearrangement joins TRBV27 to TRBJ2-3; D gene ambiguous. Germline CDR1 is MNHEY and CDR2 is SMNVEV (reference sequence). Between the trimmed V and J ends, which lost 3 bases and 1 base, there was a span of 11 bases. The CDR3 covers 15 residues. CDR3 region: CASSFLQPRTDTQYF. For the CDR3, the DNA is TGTGCCAGCAGTTTTTTACAGCCCCGCACAGATACGCAGTATTTT.

This chain joins TRBV7-9 and TRBJ2-1; D is possibly TRBD2 (6 bases). Germline CDR1 SEHNR, CDR2 FQNEAQ (reference sequence). The CDR3 totals 15 residues. V was shortened by 5 bases and J by 4 bases, with 15 bases between the two germline ends. The CDR3 is CASSPLGLRYNEQFF. The CDR3 DNA reads as TGTGCCAGCAGCCCTCTGGGACTGCGGTACAATGAGCAGTTCTTC.

This clonotype was detected a few times. The chain is built from TRBV12-3 or TRBV12-4 and TRBJ2-5; D might be TRBD2 (6 bases). CDR3 length: 16 amino acids. Between the trimmed V and J ends, which lost 3 bases and 6 bases, there was a span of 20 bases. CDR3 nucleotides: TGTGCCAGCAGTTTCCCGAACGCGGGATCGTTTAAGACCCAGTACTTC. The encoded protein is CASSFPNAGSFKTQYF.

This clonotype came up a few times. V is TRBV20-1 and J is TRBJ2-7, with 9 bases lining up with TRBD2. Trimming cost V 5 bases and J 7 bases; bases outside gene matches: 12. Germline loops: CDR1 DFQATT, CDR2 SNEGSKA (reference sequence). This CDR3 comprises 14 residues. In DNA form, the CDR3 reads TGCAGTGCTGCCATTAGCGGGGGTGGACCTGAGCAGTACTTC. This codes for CSAAISGGGPEQYF.

The chain carries TRBV2 and TRBJ2-1; 9 nucleotides align to TRBD2. Trimming at V came to 6 bases and at J to 3 bases, leaving 6 bases not matched to a gene. Per the germline V gene, CDR1 is SNHLY and CDR2 is FYNNEI. CDR3 size: 15 residues. This CDR3 reads CASRATSGLYNEQFF. The CDR3 region has the DNA TGTGCCAGCAGGGCTACTAGCGGGCTCTACAATGAGCAGTTCTTC.

The chain employs TRBV20-1 and TRBJ1-6; TRBD1 is a possible D gene (5 bases). The ends were cut back, 2 bases at V and 4 bases at J, with 15 bases in the middle. Germline loops: CDR1 DFQATT, CDR2 SNEGSKA (reference sequence). The CDR3 loop spans 16 amino acids. Written as DNA, the CDR3 is TGCAGTGCTAGACTAAAGACAGCCTCTTATAATTCACCCCTCCACTTT. Translated, it gives CSARLKTASYNSPLHF.

This clonotype has a handful of counts. DNA of the CDR3: TGCGGGTACAAGGCGAGCGGGAGTTCAGATACGCAGTATTTT. Translated, it gives CGYKASGSSDTQYF. This chain links TRBV20-1 with TRBJ2-3; 8 nucleotides agree with TRBD2. The germline gives CDR1 DFQATT, CDR2 SNEGSKA (reference sequence). The CDR3 sequence is 14 residues long.

The chain joins TRBV7-9 to TRBJ2-5, with D perhaps matching TRBD2 (6 bases). The CDR3 length is 14 residues. Trimming left V 4 bases short and J 2 bases short, with 11 bases between. In germline, CDR1 is SEHNR, CDR2 FQNEAQ (reference sequence). In nucleotides, the CDR3 is TGTGCCAGCAGCTACCGACTAGGGCAAGAGACCCAGTACTTC. The encoded protein is CASSYRLGQETQYF.

The sample holds a few counts of this clonotype. The chain has TRBV7-3 and TRBJ2-3; 10 nucleotides align to TRBD1. Germline V gene lookup returns CDR1 SGHTA and CDR2 FQGTGA. Germline trimming cut 2 bases from V and 7 bases from J; bases unmatched to any gene: 6. The CDR3 totals 15 residues. The CDR3 protein is CASSLVGDRGNTQYF. The CDR3 region has the DNA TGTGCCAGCAGCTTAGTCGGGGACAGGGGCAATACGCAGTATTTT.

This clonotype was found a few times. The chain carries TRBV21-1 and TRBJ2-7; no check of the table's D call, TRBD1, against the DNA was made. TRBV21-1 is a pseudogene. This CDR3 comprises 14 residues. The CDR3 here is CASSQGVRDYEQYF. CDR3 DNA sequence: TGTGCCAGCAGCCAGGGGGTGAGGGACTACGAGCAGTACTTC.

This sequence joins TRBV5-1 and TRBJ1-2, with 8 bases identical to TRBD1. The CDR3 is 15 amino acids. Germline lookup yields CDR1 SGHRS and CDR2 YFSETQ. The junction had 10 bases not matched to a gene; V was cut back by 1 base and J by 8 bases. In DNA, the CDR3 is TGCGCCAGCAGCTTGTCCGGACAGGGAGCAAGCGGCTACACCTTC. The encoded protein is CASSLSGQGASGYTF.

This clonotype was seen more than once but under ten times. The chain links TRBV27 to TRBJ2-5; D not resolved. Trimming left V 5 bases short and J 5 bases short, with 12 bases between. The germline V gene encodes CDR1 MNHEY and CDR2 SMNVEV (reference sequence). CDR3 size: 13 residues. The CDR3 loop is CASSPHSVETQYF. The DNA of the CDR3 is TGTGCCAGCAGTCCCCACAGCGTGGAGACCCAGTACTTC.

This clonotype was seen a few times. CDR3 coding DNA: TGTGCCAGCAGCGTCGATAGGTGGACTAGCGGGAGGGGCGACTACGAGCAGTACTTC. This translates into CASSVDRWTSGRGDYEQYF. This chain uses TRBV13 with TRBJ2-7; 15 bases fit TRBD2. The CDR3 consists of 19 residues. In germline, CDR1 is PRHDT, CDR2 FYEKMQ (reference sequence). The junction had 14 bases not matched to a gene; V was cut back by 5 bases and J by 3 bases.

The J gene is TRBJ2-5, the V gene TRBV12-3 or TRBV12-4; D unclear. The CDR3 is 11 residues long. V was shortened by 6 bases and J by 5 bases, with 7 bases between the two germline ends. Here the CDR3 reads CASSIVETQYF. Here the CDR3 DNA reads TGTGCCAGCAGCATCGTGGAGACCCAGTACTTC.